This T cell receptor (beta chain) was documented in a study of blood T cell repertoires in COVID-19. Study details: COVID-19 samples from acute and convalescent phases originated in the United States, Italy and Spain. Sample material is recorded as cDNA or gDNA derived from T cells, B-cell-depleted T cells, or PBMCs.

The V gene end was trimmed by 8 bases and the J gene end by 7 bases; junction bases not matched to a gene: 11. Per the germline V gene, CDR1 is MNHEY and CDR2 is SVGAGI. This CDR3 is 14 amino acids long. The authors' processing: Estimation of nucleated cell counts was performed using reference gene primer amplification. Profiled with immunoSEQ multiplex PCR; TCRdb holds only in-frame clones, not every one. That table supplies the V and J calls and clone size; D and trimming were determined from the DNA. The data show roughly 100,000 clones, approximately 89% seen once. This chain joins TRBV6-5 and TRBJ1-5; TRBD1 agrees at 7 bases. The sequence was obtained from a woman younger than 45 with acute or convalescent COVID-19. Sequencing used peripheral blood. As DNA, the CDR3 is TGTGCCAGCCACTCGGGGACAGTAGAACAGCCCCAGCATTTT. This translates into CASHSGTVEQPQHF.